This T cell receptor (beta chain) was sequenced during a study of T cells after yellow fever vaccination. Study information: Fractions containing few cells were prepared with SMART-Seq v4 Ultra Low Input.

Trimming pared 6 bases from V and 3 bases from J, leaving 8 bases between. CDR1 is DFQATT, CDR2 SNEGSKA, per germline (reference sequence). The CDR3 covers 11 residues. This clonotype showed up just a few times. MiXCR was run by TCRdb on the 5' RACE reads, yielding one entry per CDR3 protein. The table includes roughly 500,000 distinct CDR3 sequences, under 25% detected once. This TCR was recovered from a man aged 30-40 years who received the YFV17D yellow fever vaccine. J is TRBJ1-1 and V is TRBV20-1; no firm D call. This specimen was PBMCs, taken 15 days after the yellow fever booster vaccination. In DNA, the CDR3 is TGCAGTGCCCGGTGGGACACTGAAGCTTTCTTT. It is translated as CSARWDTEAFF.